This T cell receptor (beta chain) was found in a study of T cell repertoires in cytomegalovirus infection. Study as a whole: Well-studied HLA-B-restricted epitopes and recently identified HLA-C-restricted epitopes of CMV were both used in the study. An indication of both CMV infection and matching HLA type came from public TCR beta signatures. Study-wide results and limits: HLA-C-restricted CMV-specific TCR beta clonotypes prevailed in the ex vivo response.

Each CDR3 protein is one row after TCRdb ran MiXCR on the reads. This table has approximately 110,000 distinct CDR3 sequences, 30% appearing once. Germline values: CDR1 MNHEY, CDR2 SMNVEV (reference sequence). This CDR3 has 15 residues. Trimming left V 2 bases short and J 4 bases short, with 9 bases between. With regard to this clonotype: Its antigen remains unidentified.

The specimen comprised CD8+ T cells from cultured PBMCs, sampled from culture after CMV antigen stimulation. The receptor comes from a human donor in good health (CMV status not recorded). Some clones in this sample may be carry-over from other donors' samples. The V and J genes are TRBV27 and TRBJ1-6; no definite D call. This CDR3 reads CASSLVTPYNSPLHF. CDR3 nucleotide sequence: TGTGCCAGCAGTTTAGTAACACCTTATAATTCACCCCTCCACTTT.